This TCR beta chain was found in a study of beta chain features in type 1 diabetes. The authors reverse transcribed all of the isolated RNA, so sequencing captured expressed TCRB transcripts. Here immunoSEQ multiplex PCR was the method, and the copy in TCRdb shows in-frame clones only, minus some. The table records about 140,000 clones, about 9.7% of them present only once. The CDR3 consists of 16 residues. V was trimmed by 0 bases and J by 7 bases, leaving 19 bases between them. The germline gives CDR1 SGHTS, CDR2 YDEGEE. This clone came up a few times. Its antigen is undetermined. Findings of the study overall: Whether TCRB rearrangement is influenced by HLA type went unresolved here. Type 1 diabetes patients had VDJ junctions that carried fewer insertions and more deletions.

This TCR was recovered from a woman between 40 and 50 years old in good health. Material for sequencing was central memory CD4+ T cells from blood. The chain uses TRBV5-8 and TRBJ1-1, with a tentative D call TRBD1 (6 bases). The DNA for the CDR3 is TGTGCCAGCAGCTTGGGCGAGGGGGATTATGTCCTTGAAGCTTTCTTT. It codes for CASSLGEGDYVLEAFF. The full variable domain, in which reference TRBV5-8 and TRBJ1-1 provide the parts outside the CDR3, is EAGVTQSPTHLIKTRGQQATLRCSPISGHTSVYWYQQALGLGLQFLLWYDEGEERNRGNFPPRFSGRQFPNYSSELNVNALELEDSALYLCASSLGEGDYVLEAFFGQGTRLTVV.